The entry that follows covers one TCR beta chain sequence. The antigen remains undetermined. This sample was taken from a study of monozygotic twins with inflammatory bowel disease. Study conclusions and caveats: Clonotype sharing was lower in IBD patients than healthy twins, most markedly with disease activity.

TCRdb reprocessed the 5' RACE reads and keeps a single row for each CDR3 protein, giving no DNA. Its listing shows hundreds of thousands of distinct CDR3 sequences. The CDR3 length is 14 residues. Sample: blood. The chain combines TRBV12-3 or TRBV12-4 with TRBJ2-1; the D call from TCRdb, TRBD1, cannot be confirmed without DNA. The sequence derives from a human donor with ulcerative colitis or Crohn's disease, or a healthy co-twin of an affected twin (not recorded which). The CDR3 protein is CASSYSGTVTEQFF.